These 31 T cell receptor beta chains originate from one sample sequenced in a study of T-cell memory formation after mild COVID-19. One entry per CDR3 protein results from TCRdb running MiXCR on the 5' RACE reads. Here the sample spans tens of thousands of distinct CDR3 sequences, 6% to 8.5% being singletons. The sequencing input was PBMCs or a T cell subset sorted from them (not recorded which). These TCRs come from an adult who had mild COVID-19 (a few samples of this study predate the infection). Cell type and time point are not known.

This clonotype was found many times. The chain combines TRBV18 with TRBJ1-2; tentative D call: TRBD1 (5 bases). The CDR3 totals 13 residues. From germline, CDR1 is KGHSH and CDR2 LQKENI. V dropped 6 bases and J dropped 2 bases, with 10 bases sitting between them. The CDR3 region is CASSVQENYGYTF. CDR3 nucleotides: TGTGCCAGCTCGGTACAGGAGAACTATGGCTACACCTTC.

A word on this clonotype: No conserved phenylalanine or tryptophan ends this CDR3, so it is likely a read error. The rearrangement uses TRBV20-1 and TRBJ1-1; D is ambiguous. V dropped 3 bases and J dropped 1 base, with 9 bases sitting between them. This CDR3 comprises 13 residues. The germline gives CDR1 DFQATT, CDR2 SNEGSKA (reference sequence). The CDR3: CSARSKGNTEAFL. CDR3 sequence (DNA): TGCAGTGCTAGGTCGAAGGGGAACACTGAAGCTTTCCTT.

Concerning this clonotype: A much more abundant neighbour one base away suggests this may be a read error. The CDR3 nucleotides read TGCAGTGCTCCCCAGGGACATGGGTGGTACGAGCAGTACTTC. Translation: CSAPQGHGWYEQYF. The chain couples TRBV20-1 to TRBJ2-7; weak D call: TRBD1 (6 bases). The CDR3 is 14 amino acids. Germline assignment: CDR1 DFQATT and CDR2 SNEGSKA (reference sequence). V was cut by 5 bases and J by 4 bases, with 18 bases left in between.

This clonotype was observed a handful of times. The rearrangement uses TRBV12-3 or TRBV12-4 and TRBJ1-6; the D gene is possibly TRBD1 (6 bases). This CDR3 is built from 13 residues. V lost 5 bases to trimming and J lost 14 bases, with 16 bases between them. CDR3 sequence: CASSPTGQPTLHF. CDR3 sequence (DNA): TGTGCCAGCAGTCCCACCGGACAGCCCACCCTCCACTTT.

A note on this clonotype: A read error may explain this, as a much larger clone is one base away. The chain links TRBV7-8 to TRBJ1-2; D remains ambiguous. Looked up from germline, CDR1 is SGHVS and CDR2 is FQNEAQ. V was pared by 7 bases and J by 4 bases, with 22 bases between. The CDR3 consists of 16 residues. The CDR3 DNA follows: TGTGCCAGCATCTCGACCCGGGCCGTAAGGCGCTATGGCTACACCTTC. It encodes CASISTRAVRRYGYTF.

The V and J genes are TRBV25-1 and TRBJ1-2; no reliable D call. This CDR3 is 10 amino acids long. V was shortened by 3 bases and J by 12 bases, with 8 bases between the two germline ends. Germline V CDR1 and CDR2: MGHDK, SYGVNS. The CDR3 sequence is CASSDTTHTF. CDR3 in DNA: TGTGCCAGCAGTGACACGACCCACACCTTC.

As for this clonotype: Since a much larger clone is just one base distant, this may be a read error. The chain recombines TRBV27 with TRBJ2-7, with D hard to call. With 5 bases removed from V and 3 bases from J, the gap between germline ends came to 11 bases. CDR3 size: 13 residues. Germline-derived CDR1 and CDR2 are MNHEY and SMNVEV (reference sequence). The CDR3 nucleotides read TGTGCCAGCAGTATGGGCGGAGACTACGAGCAGTACTTC. This gives the protein CASSMGGDYEQYF.

This clonotype has a count of ten or more. The chain links TRBV5-1 to TRBJ2-1; D is ambiguous. CDR1 and CDR2 (germline): SGHRS, YFSETQ. The CDR3 is 14 amino acids. The V and J ends lost 4 bases and 4 bases respectively, with 12 bases between them. In DNA form, the CDR3 reads TGCGCCAGCAGCCCAGCCAACGTTTACAATGAGCAGTTCTTC. Translated, it gives CASSPANVYNEQFF.

This clonotype was counted a few times. V gene TRBV2 combines with J gene TRBJ2-6, with D unclear. V was shortened by 3 bases and J by 1 base, with 7 bases between the two germline ends. Germline CDR1 reads SNHLY; CDR2 reads FYNNEI. CDR3 length: 15 residues. For the CDR3, the DNA is TGTGCCAGCAGTGAGTACAGTTCTGGGGCCAACGTCCTGACTTTC. It codes for CASSEYSSGANVLTF.

This rearrangement joins TRBV30 to TRBJ2-1, with 11 bases fitting TRBD2. The CDR3 contains 15 residues. From germline, CDR1 is GTSNPN and CDR2 SVGIG (reference sequence). V dropped 1 base and J dropped 4; count of bases not matched to a gene: 3. In DNA form, the CDR3 reads TGTGCCTGGAGTGCGGGACTAGCGGCATACAATGAGCAGTTCTTC. Its translation: CAWSAGLAAYNEQFF.

This clonotype was picked up a small number of times. The V and J genes are TRBV7-6 and TRBJ1-6, with a weak D call TRBD1 (6 bases). This CDR3 has 13 amino acids. V shed 5 bases and J shed 10 bases, with 12 bases lying between them. Germline V gene lookup returns CDR1 SGHVS and CDR2 FNYEAQ. CDR3 nucleotide sequence: TGTGCCAGCAGCCAACAGGGTCACTCACCCCTCCACTTT. This sequence encodes CASSQQGHSPLHF.

The CDR3 DNA sequence: TGCGCCAGCAGCCCCGCCCGGCGGGACAGGGAGTTCTATGAGCAGTTCTTC. It codes for CASSPARRDREFYEQFF. The chain carries TRBV5-1 and TRBJ2-1; 9 bases are shared with TRBD1. The CDR3 length is 17 residues. Germline V gene sequence: CDR1 SGHRS, CDR2 YFSETQ. The ends lost 4 bases at V and 8 bases at J; junction bases unmatched: 16. Full variable domain (outside the CDR3, taken from reference TRBV5-1 and TRBJ2-1): KAGVTQTPRYLIKTRGQQVTLSCSPISGHRSVSWYQQTPGQGLQFLFEYFSETQRNKGNFPGRFSGRQFSNSRSEMNVSTLELGDSALYLCASSPARRDREFYEQFFGPGTRLTVL.

This chain joins TRBV4-3 and TRBJ2-1, with 10 bases identical to TRBD2. The CDR3 is made up of 16 amino acids. Germline V gene sequence: CDR1 LGHNA, CDR2 YSLEER. After removal of 1 base from V and 10 bases from J, the junction contained 10 bases not matched to a gene. The CDR3 here is CASSQGGGRGLAEQFF. The CDR3 bases are TGCGCCAGCAGCCAAGGGGGTGGAAGGGGACTAGCGGAGCAGTTCTTC.

This clonotype has more than one count but fewer than ten. The CDR3 spells CASSMRGAGTDTQYF. DNA of the CDR3: TGTGCCAGTAGTATGCGGGGGGCCGGCACAGATACGCAGTATTTT. The chain is built from TRBV19 and TRBJ2-3; TRBD2 aligns across 8 bases. J was trimmed by 1 base and V by 3 bases; bases with no gene match: 3. The CDR3 totals 15 residues. CDR1 and CDR2 from the germline V gene are LNHDA and SQIVND (reference sequence).

This clonotype was found a few times. This chain joins TRBV5-1 and TRBJ2-3; 16 bases agree with TRBD2. There are 19 residues in the CDR3. V trimming: 4 bases; J trimming: 6 bases; junction bases outside the gene matches: 14. Germline V lookup: CDR1 SGHRS, CDR2 YFSETQ. The CDR3 DNA is TGCGCCAGCAGCCCAACCCCCGGGACTAGCGGGAGGGCCAAGGATACGCAGTATTTT. This codes for CASSPTPGTSGRAKDTQYF.

This clonotype has more than one count but fewer than ten. The J gene is TRBJ2-3, the V gene TRBV9, with TRBD2 matching 8 bases. This CDR3 is built from 15 residues. V shed 2 bases, J shed 6 bases, and the junction held 8 bases outside the gene matches. In germline, CDR1 is SGDLS, CDR2 YYNGEE. The CDR3: CASSVGAGEGDTQYF. CDR3 DNA sequence: TGTGCCAGCAGCGTGGGAGCGGGGGAGGGTGATACGCAGTATTTT.

This clonotype was recorded a few times. The chain is built from TRBV2 and TRBJ1-3, with D unresolved. Per germline, CDR1 SNHLY and CDR2 FYNNEI. CDR3 length: 12 amino acids. V was trimmed by 6 bases and J by 5 bases, leaving 8 bases between them. The CDR3: CASRAQRNTIYF. CDR3 DNA: TGTGCCAGCAGGGCCCAAAGAAACACCATATATTTT.

V and J are TRBV6-2 or TRBV6-3 and TRBJ2-7; 11 positions agree with TRBD2. This CDR3 comprises 17 residues. Losses at the gene ends were 2 bases for V and 0 bases for J; bases not matched to a gene: 6. Germline values: CDR1 MNHEY, CDR2 SVGEGT. The CDR3 region is CASSYPSGGPSSYEQYF. The CDR3 nucleotides are TGTGCCAGCAGTTACCCTAGCGGGGGGCCGAGCTCCTACGAGCAGTACTTC.

This clonotype was detected a few times. CDR3: CASSLGDSYSYEQYF. In nucleotides, the CDR3 is TGCGCCAGCAGCCTGGGGGACAGCTACTCCTACGAGCAGTACTTC. The chain is built from TRBV5-1 and TRBJ2-7; 7 positions match TRBD1. Trimming at V came to 4 bases and at J to 0 bases, leaving 7 bases not matched to a gene. The CDR3 contains 15 residues. Germline V gives CDR1 SGHRS, CDR2 YFSETQ.

This clonotype showed up many times. For the CDR3, the DNA is TGTGCCAGCAGCCAAGGGCGGGGTTTGGAGCAGTTCTTC. This translates into CASSQGRGLEQFF. This chain joins TRBV7-2 and TRBJ2-1, with D possibly being TRBD2 (6 bases). CDR3 length: 13 residues. CDR1 is SGHTA and CDR2 is FQGNSA in the germline V gene. Trimming left V 5 bases short and J 10 bases short, with 15 bases between.

Only a few counts were recorded for this clonotype. The CDR3 loop is CASRGSAINYGYTF. The CDR3 DNA sequence: TGTGCCAGCCGGGGGTCTGCGATTAACTATGGCTACACCTTC. The rearrangement joins TRBV2 to TRBJ1-2; tentative D call: TRBD1 (5 bases). The CDR3 runs to 14 residues. Trimming pared 8 bases from V and 1 base from J, leaving 14 bases between. Germline-derived CDR1 and CDR2 are SNHLY and FYNNEI.

The rearrangement links TRBV29-1 to TRBJ1-2; the D is unclear. V lost 4 bases, J lost 7 bases, and 10 bases lay in between. Germline assignment: CDR1 SQVTM and CDR2 ANQGSEA. The CDR3 spans 11 residues. CDR3 sequence (DNA): TGCAGCGTTGTTGGGTTAACTGGCTACACCTTC. Translation: CSVVGLTGYTF.

This clonotype was seen a few times. The genes are TRBV18 and TRBJ1-5; D gene uncertain. Germline V gene data show CDR1 as KGHSH and CDR2 as LQKENI. The V end lost 4 bases, the J end lost 5 bases, and 9 bases lay between the germline ends. CDR3 length: 13 residues. CDR3 coding DNA: TGTGCCAGCTCACATTTAAGCGATCAGCCCCAGCATTTT. Amino acid sequence: CASSHLSDQPQHF. Complete variable domain (other parts from reference TRBV18 and TRBJ1-5): NAGVMQNPRHLVRRRGQEARLRCSPMKGHSHVYWYRQLPEEGLKFMVYLQKENIIDESGMPKERFSAEFPKEGPSILRIQQVVRGDSAAYFCASSHLSDQPQHFGDGTRLSIL.

This clonotype was picked up many times. The chain joins TRBV5-1 to TRBJ2-7; D unresolved. The CDR3 has 9 residues. CDR1 SGHRS and CDR2 YFSETQ come from the germline V gene. V gave up 9 bases and J gave up 7 bases, with 8 bases separating them. CDR3 region: CANPREQYF. The CDR3 nucleotides read TGCGCCAACCCCAGGGAGCAGTACTTC.

This clonotype has just a few counts. The rearrangement links TRBV3-1 to TRBJ2-1; D is undetermined. The CDR3 sequence is 13 residues long. Trimming shortened V by 0 bases and J by 7 bases, and 7 bases separated the two germline ends. Per the germline V gene, CDR1 is LGHDT and CDR2 is YNNKEL (reference sequence). The CDR3 bases are TGTGCCAGCAGCCAAGACCTGGGAAATGAGCAGTTCTTC. Its protein is CASSQDLGNEQFF.

In its sample, this clonotype was seen many times. This chain connects TRBV5-1 to TRBJ2-7, with no clear D. Germline V gene data show CDR1 as SGHRS and CDR2 as YFSETQ. The CDR3 consists of 13 residues. Between the trimmed V and J ends, which lost 2 bases and 3 bases, there was a span of 9 bases. Written as DNA, the CDR3 is TGCGCCAGCAGCTTAGATAGGGACTACGAGCAGTACTTC. Protein: CASSLDRDYEQYF.

This clonotype was detected many times. V gene TRBV4-2 combines with J gene TRBJ2-1; D is perhaps TRBD2 (7 bases). Germline V gene lookup returns CDR1 LGHNA and CDR2 YNFKEQ. V gave up 1 base and J gave up 0 bases, with 10 bases separating them. The CDR3 contains 16 residues. In DNA, the CDR3 is TGTGCCAGCAGCCAAGGCGGGGGCACCTCCTACAATGAGCAGTTCTTC. Its translation: CASSQGGGTSYNEQFF.

The V call is TRBV7-3, the J call TRBJ2-1, with 10 positions matching TRBD2. The CDR3 loop spans 14 amino acids. Germline V CDR1 and CDR2: SGHTA, FQGTGA. Unmatched junction bases numbered 7, after V lost 2 bases and J lost 12 bases. The CDR3 loop reads CASSLASGSRAQFF. DNA of the CDR3: TGTGCCAGCAGCTTAGCTAGCGGGAGTAGAGCGCAGTTCTTC.

This sequence joins TRBV24-1 and TRBJ2-7, with 7 bases that match TRBD1. Losses at the gene ends were 3 bases for V and 3 bases for J; bases not matched to a gene: 10. CDR3 size: 16 residues. Looked up from germline, CDR1 is KGHDR and CDR2 is SFDVKD. CDR3 DNA: TGTGCCACCAGTGATACCGCAACAGGGGAAGGCTACGAGCAGTACTTC. As protein: CATSDTATGEGYEQYF.

This clonotype has at least ten counts. The chain carries TRBV7-9 and TRBJ2-1, with TRBD2 matching over 14 bases. Germline V lookup: CDR1 SEHNR, CDR2 FQNEAQ (reference sequence). The length of the CDR3 is 19 residues. The V segment lost 5 bases and the J segment 3 bases; nucleotides outside the gene matches: 12. CDR3 protein: CASSTSGTSGSLVYNEQFF. DNA of the CDR3: TGTGCCAGCAGCACTTCCGGGACTAGCGGGAGTCTTGTCTACAATGAGCAGTTCTTC.

This clonotype was counted once. The V and J genes are TRBV3-1 and TRBJ1-1, with D maybe TRBD1 (5 bases). The CDR3 spans 18 residues. CDR1 LGHDT and CDR2 YNNKEL come from the germline V gene (reference sequence). V was trimmed by 1 base and J by 1 base, leaving 19 bases between them. For the CDR3, the DNA is TGTGCCAGCAGCCAAGTCACTTTTTCCGGCAGGGAGAACACTGAAGCTTTCTTT. As protein: CASSQVTFSGRENTEAFF.